These T cell receptor beta chains were read from a single sample in a study of CD8 T cells in Susac syndrome. From the immunoSEQ multiplex PCR reads, TCRdb called clonotypes with MiXCR, one entry per CDR3 protein. The sample records roughly 250,000 distinct CDR3 sequences, 95% to 97% being singletons. The source material was CD4+ T cells from PBMCs. The receptors derive from a human donor with Susac syndrome. CDR3s include the opening cysteine and the closing phenylalanine or tryptophan.

v_call cdr3_aa
TRBV19 CASSPDRGHDQPQHF
TRBV18 CASSLRDRGNTGELFF
TRBV9 CASSVANTETQYF
TRBV2 CASSGRQASYEQYF
TRBV15 CATSRDYAGLYGYTF
TRBV27 CASSLRGVDEAFF
TRBV10-3 CATGGEANYGYTF
TRBV3-1 CASSQGPPAGNQPQHF
TRBV12-3/TRBV12-4 CASSPSQGGWGETQYF
TRBV7-9 CASRRAERSYEQYF
TRBV7-2 CASSSPGGRGEQYF
TRBV24-1 CATSDFTLAAYNEQFF
TRBV7-9 CASSQRGTDQGYTF
TRBV7-9 CASSLGSGVADTQYF
TRBV28 CASSATGTSFQQYF
TRBV24-1 CATSDQDPRVDEQFF
TRBV27 CASSFGTGSNQPQHF
TRBV15 CATSRGGTGANVLTF
TRBV20-1 CSARRNRDQPQHF
TRBV5-1 CASSLAGNLVGYTF
TRBV20-1 CSASRGGNEQFF
TRBV27 CASSSGTGVQETQYF
TRBV2 CASSEARIAGRGDTQYF
TRBV7-9 CASSFGNPPNNEQFF
TRBV14 CASSPRVGGEQFF
TRBV27 CASSLERGGNQPQHF
TRBV29-1 CSVDRQILNTEAFF
TRBV28 CASSSGSREQYF
TRBV4-1 CASSPNSPGLAGGSSYNEQFF
TRBV29-1 CSVSTMGLAGTPARYNEQFF
TRBV9 CASSVDLRDGYTF
TRBV5-4 CATLFAQQTDTQYF
TRBV14 CASSQGWAIYGYTF
TRBV7-3 CASSAIGEGTEAFF
TRBV29-1 CSADPQTSGSTDTQYF
TRBV30 CAWSVSPAPDTQYF
TRBV20-1 CSASRWEQFF
TRBV29-1 CSAHDPPYEQYF
TRBV14 CASSQGHSGNTIYF
TRBV20-1 CSAGRTSGRYEQYF
TRBV9 CASSVGLAGYEQYF
TRBV29-1 CSVEDPQTRRQYF
TRBV3-1 CASSQTSGGGYEQYF
TRBV5-1 CASSFRGRIGELFF
TRBV19 CASSIALQGTGANVLTF
TRBV19 CASSRSGDTQYF
TRBV12-5 CATAAWTSYEQYF
TRBV9 CASSLSGHVTGELFF
TRBV5-1 CASSSPGQHSYEQYF
TRBV5-1 CASSSGPGGETQYF
TRBV29-1 CSALRYGVSYNEQFF
TRBV19 CASSFLNNEQFF
TRBV30 CAWRVGGALTEAFF
TRBV18 CASSPGTGGEQYF
TRBV27 CASRRGGSGYNEQFF